The clone carrying this T cell receptor beta chain was found once. The repertoire was sequenced with immunoSEQ multiplex PCR; TCRdb's copy has only in-frame clones and lacks some. The data show over 650,000 clones, approximately 89% seen once. These data originate in a study of shared T cell receptors in the human thymus. This CDR3 region has 17 residues. The ends were cut back, 1 base at V and 2 bases at J, with 18 bases in the middle. Per germline, CDR1 SGHKS and CDR2 YYEKEE (reference sequence). Separately, the same data were catalogued under a study of human thymus T cells. From that report: What appeared biased in thymic and blood repertoires was the usage of V and J genes.

The chain couples TRBV5-5 to TRBJ2-5, with TRBD2 as a possible D gene (6 bases). The source is a boy under three years old with a congenital heart defect. Source material: thymocytes. The CDR3 DNA is TGTGCCAGCAGCTTGTGGTTGGCGGGACGTTGGCAAGAGACCCAGTACTTC. Translation gives CASSLWLAGRWQETQYF. Full variable domain (remainder filled in from reference TRBV5-5 and TRBJ2-5): DAGVTQSPTHLIKTRGQQVTLRCSPISGHKSVSWYQQVLGQGPQFIFQYYEKEERGRGNFPDRFSARQFPNYSSELNVNALLLGDSALYLCASSLWLAGRWQETQYFGPGTRLLVL.